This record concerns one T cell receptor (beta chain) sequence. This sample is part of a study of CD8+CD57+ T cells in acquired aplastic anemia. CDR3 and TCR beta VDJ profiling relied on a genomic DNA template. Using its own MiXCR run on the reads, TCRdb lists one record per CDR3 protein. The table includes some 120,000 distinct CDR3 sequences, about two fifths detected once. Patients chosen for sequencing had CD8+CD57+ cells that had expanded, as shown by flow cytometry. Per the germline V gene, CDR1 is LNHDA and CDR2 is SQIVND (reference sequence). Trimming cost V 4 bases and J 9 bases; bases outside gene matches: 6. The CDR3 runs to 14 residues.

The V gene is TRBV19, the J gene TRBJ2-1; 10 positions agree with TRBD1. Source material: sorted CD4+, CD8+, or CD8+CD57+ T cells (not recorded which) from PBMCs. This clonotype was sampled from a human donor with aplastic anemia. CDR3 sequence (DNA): TGTGCCAGTAGTACAGGACAGGGGGTCAGTGAGCAGTTCTTC. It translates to CASSTGQGVSEQFF.